This TCR beta chain was identified during a study of shared clonotypes between healthy human individuals. The CDR3 runs to 15 residues. Germline CDR1 reads ENHRY; CDR2 reads SYGVKD. The V end lost 2 bases, the J end lost 4 bases, and 14 bases lay between the germline ends. Study-level findings and limits: Relative to their counterparts shared across all four donors, non-shared clonotypes exhibited diminished generation probabilities.

The assay was run at deep level. The sorted-subset replicate PCRs were given about 200 ng DNA, which is approximately 30,000 T cell genomes. In the source study's methods: ImmunoSEQ output held junction-only sequences without quality scores, so filtering differed. The table came from immunoSEQ multiplex PCR; TCRdb's copy has only in-frame clones and leaves some out. V, J and clone size were drawn from that table, and D and trimming were deduced from the DNA. The sample has approximately 2,000,000 clones; just under 95% are singletons. As concerns this clone: Its antigen is not known.

The sample consisted of naive CD4+ T cells from PBMCs. Indicated subset: CD45RA+ positively selected. The clonotype was recovered from a man aged 18 to 30 in good health. Some clones in this sample may be carry-over from other donors' samples. This chain joins TRBV10-3 and TRBJ2-5; D tentatively reads TRBD1 or TRBD2 (5 bases each). This chain's CDR3 is CAISEAGKGVETQYF. CDR3 in DNA: TGTGCCATCAGTGAGGCCGGGAAAGGGGTAGAGACCCAGTACTTC.